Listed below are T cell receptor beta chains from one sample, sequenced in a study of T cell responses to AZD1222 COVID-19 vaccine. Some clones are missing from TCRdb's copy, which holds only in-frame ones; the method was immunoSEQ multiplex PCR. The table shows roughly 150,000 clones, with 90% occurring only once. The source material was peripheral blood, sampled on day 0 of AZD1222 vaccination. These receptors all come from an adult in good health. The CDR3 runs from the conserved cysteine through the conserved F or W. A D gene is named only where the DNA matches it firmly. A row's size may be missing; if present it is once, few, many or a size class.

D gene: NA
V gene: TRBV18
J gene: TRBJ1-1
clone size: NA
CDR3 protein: CASSPKFGMNTEAFF
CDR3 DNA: TGTGCCAGCTCACCAAAGTTCGGCATGAACACTGAAGCTTTCTTT

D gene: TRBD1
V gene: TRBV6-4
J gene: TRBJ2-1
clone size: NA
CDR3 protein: CASSERQGAGNEQFF
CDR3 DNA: TGTGCCAGCAGTGAGAGACAGGGGGCCGGTAATGAGCAGTTCTTC

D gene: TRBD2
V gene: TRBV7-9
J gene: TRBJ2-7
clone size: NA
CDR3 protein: CASSSPLAGAFHEQYF
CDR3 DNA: TGTGCCAGCAGCTCGCCTCTAGCGGGAGCTTTCCACGAGCAGTACTTC

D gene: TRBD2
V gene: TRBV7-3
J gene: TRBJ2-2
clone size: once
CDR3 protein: CASSFSGSFFNTGELFF
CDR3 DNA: TGTGCCAGCAGCTTCAGCGGGAGTTTTTTTAACACCGGGGAGCTGTTTTTT

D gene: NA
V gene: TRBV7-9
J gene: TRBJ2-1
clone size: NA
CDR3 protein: CASSLGAPNGQFF
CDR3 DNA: TGTGCCAGCAGCTTAGGGGCGCCTAACGGGCAGTTCTTC

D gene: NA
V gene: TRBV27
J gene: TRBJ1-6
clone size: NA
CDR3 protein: CASSSGMLSPLHF
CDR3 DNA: TGTGCCAGCAGTAGTGGTATGTTGTCACCCCTCCACTTT

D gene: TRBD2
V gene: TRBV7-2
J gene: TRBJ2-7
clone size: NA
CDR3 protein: CASSLAGGSWEQYF
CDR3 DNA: TGTGCCAGCAGCTTAGCGGGAGGGTCTTGGGAGCAGTACTTC

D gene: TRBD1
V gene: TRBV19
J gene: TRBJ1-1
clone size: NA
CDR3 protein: CASRGTGGLNTEAFF
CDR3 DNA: TGTGCCAGTAGAGGGACAGGGGGCTTGAACACTGAAGCTTTCTTT

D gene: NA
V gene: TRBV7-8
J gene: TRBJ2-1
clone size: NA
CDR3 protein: CASSLVGGLSYNEQFF
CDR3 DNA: TGTGCCAGCAGCTTAGTCGGCGGACTAAGCTACAATGAGCAGTTCTTC

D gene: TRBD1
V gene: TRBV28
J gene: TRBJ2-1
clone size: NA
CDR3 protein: CASSHPFSRGLLAEQFF
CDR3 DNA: TGTGCCAGCAGTCATCCTTTCAGCAGGGGGTTGTTGGCTGAGCAGTTCTTC

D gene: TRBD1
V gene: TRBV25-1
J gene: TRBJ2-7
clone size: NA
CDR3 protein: CASSESDRDFGEQYF
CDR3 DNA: TGTGCCAGCAGTGAATCGGACAGGGACTTCGGCGAGCAGTACTTC

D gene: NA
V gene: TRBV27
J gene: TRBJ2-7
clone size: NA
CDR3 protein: CASKAGGSYEQYF
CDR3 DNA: TGTGCCAGCAAAGCCGGGGGATCCTACGAGCAGTACTTC

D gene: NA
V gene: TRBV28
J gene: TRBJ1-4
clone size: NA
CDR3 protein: CASSLSGNNEKLFF
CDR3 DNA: TGTGCCAGCAGTTTATCAGGGAATAATGAAAAACTGTTTTTT

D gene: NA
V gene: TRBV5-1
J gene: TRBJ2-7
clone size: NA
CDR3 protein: CASSLAVDYEQYF
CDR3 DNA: TGCGCCAGCAGCTTGGCAGTGGACTACGAGCAGTACTTC

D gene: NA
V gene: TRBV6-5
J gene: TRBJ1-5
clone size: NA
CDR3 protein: CASSYSGVGNQPQHF
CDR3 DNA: TGTGCCAGCAGTTACTCGGGTGTTGGCAATCAGCCCCAGCATTTT

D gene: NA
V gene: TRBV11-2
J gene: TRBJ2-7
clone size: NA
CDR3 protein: CASSGRVETYEQYF
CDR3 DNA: TGTGCCAGCAGCGGCCGGGTGGAAACCTACGAGCAGTACTTC

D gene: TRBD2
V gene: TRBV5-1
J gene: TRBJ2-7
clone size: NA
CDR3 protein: CASSLGEGKHYEQYF
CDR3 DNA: TGCGCCAGCAGCTTGGGGGAGGGAAAGCACTACGAGCAGTACTTC

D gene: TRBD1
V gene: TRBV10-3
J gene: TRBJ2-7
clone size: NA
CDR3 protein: CAINGGSRDRGQTYEQYF
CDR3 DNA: TGTGCCATCAATGGAGGGAGTAGGGACAGGGGACAAACCTACGAGCAGTACTTC

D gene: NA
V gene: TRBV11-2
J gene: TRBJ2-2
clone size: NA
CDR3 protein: CASSLDRRVWTGELFF
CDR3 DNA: TGTGCCAGCAGCTTAGATCGGAGGGTTTGGACCGGGGAGCTGTTTTTT

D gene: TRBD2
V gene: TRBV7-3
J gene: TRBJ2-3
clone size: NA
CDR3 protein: CASSLQGTRTLDTQYF
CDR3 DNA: TGTGCCAGCAGCTTACAAGGGACTAGAACATTAGATACGCAGTATTTT

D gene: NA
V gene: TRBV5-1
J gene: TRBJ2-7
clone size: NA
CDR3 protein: CASSLNSYEQYF
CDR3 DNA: TGCGCCAGCAGCTTAAATTCCTACGAGCAGTACTTC

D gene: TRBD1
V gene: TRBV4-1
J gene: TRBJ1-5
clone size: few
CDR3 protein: CASSAGTGGNQPQHF
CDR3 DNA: TGCGCCAGCAGCGCCGGGACAGGGGGCAATCAGCCCCAGCATTTT

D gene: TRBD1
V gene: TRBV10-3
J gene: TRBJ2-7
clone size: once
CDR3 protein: CAISGTGQTYEQYF
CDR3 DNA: TGTGCCATCAGCGGGACAGGACAGACCTACGAGCAGTACTTC

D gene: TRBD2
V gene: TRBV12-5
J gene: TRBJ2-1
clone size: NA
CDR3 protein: CASGFLSAGGGNEQFF
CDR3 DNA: TGTGCTAGTGGTTTTCTGTCCGCGGGAGGGGGGAATGAGCAGTTCTTC

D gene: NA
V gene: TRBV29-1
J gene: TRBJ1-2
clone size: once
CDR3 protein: CSVAGQSYGYTF
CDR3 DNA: TGCAGCGTCGCCGGACAGAGCTATGGCTACACCTTC

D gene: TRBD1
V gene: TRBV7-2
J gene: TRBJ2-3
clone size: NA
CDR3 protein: CASRINRGLSTDTQYF
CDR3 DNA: TGTGCCAGCAGAATAAACAGGGGGCTAAGCACAGATACGCAGTATTTT

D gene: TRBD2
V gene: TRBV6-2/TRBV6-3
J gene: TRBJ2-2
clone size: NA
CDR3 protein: CASSSSGRATGELFF
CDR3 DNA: TGTGCCAGCAGTTCTAGCGGGAGGGCCACCGGGGAGCTGTTTTTT

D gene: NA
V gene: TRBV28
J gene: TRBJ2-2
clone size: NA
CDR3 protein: CAILDSNTGELFF
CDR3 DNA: TGTGCCATCCTAGACAGCAACACCGGGGAGCTGTTTTTT